The sequence of this T cell receptor (beta chain) was determined in a study of metastatic and nonmetastatic thyroid tumors. No patient received treatment before thyroid surgery. TCRdb reanalyzed the PCR reads via MiXCR. Here the sample spans tens of thousands of clones, around 10% being singletons. This clone was seen at least ten times. The receptor was derived from a female donor with papillary thyroid cancer or a benign thyroid nodule (not recorded which). Some clones in this sample may be carry-over from other donors' samples. Sequenced: blood.

The CDR3 coding sequence is TGTGCCAGCAGCTTAGGGGAGGGACCGCCGCAGTACTTC. Encoded protein: CASSLGEGPPQYF. This rearrangement joins TRBV11-3 to TRBJ2-4, with 7 bases lining up with TRBD2. The V gene's germline CDR1 is SGHNT and CDR2 YENEEA. This CDR3 is 13 amino acids long. The J segment lost 13 bases and the V segment lost 1 base, leaving 7 bases of the junction unmatched.